This T cell receptor beta chain was profiled in a study of blood T cell repertoires in COVID-19. For the study at large: Collection of acute and convalescent COVID-19 samples took place in the United States, Italy and Spain. Nucleic acid was either cDNA or gDNA, and it came from T cells, B-cell-depleted T cells, or PBMCs.

Germline V gives CDR1 SNHLY, CDR2 FYNNEI. The CDR3 runs to 16 residues. After removal of 1 base from V and 3 bases from J, the junction contained 8 bases not matched to a gene. Per the authors' pipeline: Reference gene primer amplification gave estimated nucleated cell counts. The repertoire was sequenced with immunoSEQ multiplex PCR; TCRdb's copy has only in-frame clones and lacks some. V, J and clone size were drawn from that table, and D and trimming were deduced from the DNA. The sample consists of 140,000 to 150,000 clones, over 60% of them appearing once. The receptor's source is a man aged 45 to 65 with acute or convalescent COVID-19. The rearrangement joins TRBV2 to TRBJ2-5; TRBD1 agrees at 7 bases. Sequenced material: peripheral blood. For the CDR3, the DNA is TGTGCCAGCAGTGAAGACAGGGGAAAAGAGAAAGAGACCCAGTACTTC. Translated: CASSEDRGKEKETQYF.